Listed below are T cell receptor beta chains from one sample, sequenced in a study of cytomegalovirus exposure and HLA in healthy donors. Using immunoSEQ multiplex PCR, the repertoire was profiled, and TCRdb retains in-frame clones only, with some absent. Among some 170,000 clones listed, around nine tenths were seen once. Sequencing used PBMCs. The receptors derive from a man younger than 45 in good health and CMV-seropositive. CDR3s include the opening cysteine and the closing phenylalanine or tryptophan. D genes are given only for firm matches.

j_call | cdr3_length | v_call | d_call | cdr3_aa
TRBJ2-3 | 19 | TRBV7-9 | TRBD2 | CASSLARSGRALGTDTQYF
TRBJ2-6 | 15 | TRBV7-3 | . | CASSTHGAGANVLTF
TRBJ1-2 | 14 | TRBV7-9 | . | CASSFREANYGYTF
TRBJ2-7 | 17 | TRBV15 | TRBD2 | CATSHHLGLAGSYEQYF
TRBJ1-5 | 14 | TRBV27 | . | CASSLTNSNQPQHF
TRBJ1-3 | 15 | TRBV19 | TRBD1 | CASSQGAGPGNTIYF
TRBJ2-3 | 18 | TRBV7-3 | . | CASSFNPRDRDTGDTQYF
TRBJ1-4 | 14 | TRBV6-1 | . | CASVGTTGNEKLFF
TRBJ1-2 | 10 | TRBV21-1 | . | CASSNHGYTF
TRBJ2-3 | 16 | TRBV27 | TRBD2 | CASSSGLAGSTDTQYF
TRBJ2-5 | 17 | TRBV7-2 | TRBD2 | CASSTPTSGGAGETQYF
TRBJ2-1 | 15 | TRBV11-2 | TRBD2 | CASSFIAGGNNEQFF
TRBJ2-3 | 14 | TRBV19 | . | CASSRSWGTDTQYF
TRBJ2-5 | 10 | TRBV27 | . | CASSRQTQYF
TRBJ1-2 | 11 | TRBV5-4 | . | CASSLRGGYTF
TRBJ2-2 | 15 | TRBV5-1 | . | CASRVRLGSTGELFF
TRBJ2-1 | 13 | TRBV6-1 | . | CASSVQAGFGQFF
TRBJ1-2 | 14 | TRBV19 | . | CASSIGTRYYGYTF
TRBJ2-2 | 17 | TRBV7-3 | . | CASIDLAGGLGTGELFF
TRBJ2-3 | 14 | TRBV7-6 | . | CASSLAGERDTQYF
TRBJ1-5 | 16 | TRBV6-6 | TRBD1 | CASRFGTVNSNQPQHF
TRBJ1-1 | 15 | TRBV29-1 | TRBD1 | CSVGAMGQGANEAFF
TRBJ1-5 | 14 | TRBV28 | . | CASSLAGGNQPQHF
TRBJ1-1 | 15 | TRBV27 | TRBD1 | CASSPGTGLDTEAFF
TRBJ1-3 | 14 | TRBV29-1 | . | CSSVGTLTGNTIYF
TRBJ2-7 | 16 | TRBV13 | . | CASSLRLALSSYEQYF
TRBJ2-7 | 15 | TRBV7-9 | TRBD2 | CASSLDSSGGYEQYF
TRBJ2-7 | 14 | TRBV2 | . | CASQKSESSYEQYF
TRBJ1-3 | 16 | TRBV4-3 | . | CASSQDAPSSGNTIYF
TRBJ1-1 | 13 | TRBV6-1 | TRBD1 | CASSVQGAAEAFF
TRBJ2-1 | 14 | TRBV10-3 | TRBD1 | CAISLQGVDNEQFF
TRBJ2-1 | 15 | TRBV5-6 | TRBD1 | CASSSRDRVRNEQFF
TRBJ1-4 | 13 | TRBV27 | . | CASSFGEAEKLFF
TRBJ2-6 | 17 | TRBV5-1 | TRBD2 | CASSLASGASGANVLTF
TRBJ2-2 | 17 | TRBV10-3 | TRBD2 | CAISESWTSGNTGELFF
TRBJ1-4 | 14 | TRBV28 | . | CASSTAGGNEKLFF
TRBJ2-3 | 15 | TRBV5-1 | . | CASSRDRASTDTQYF
TRBJ1-4 | 15 | TRBV30 | TRBD1 | CAWNRQGAGNEKLFF
TRBJ2-1 | 12 | TRBV29-1 | . | CSHSFSTNEQFF
TRBJ2-3 | 15 | TRBV5-1 | TRBD1 | CASSLGRGRTDTQYF